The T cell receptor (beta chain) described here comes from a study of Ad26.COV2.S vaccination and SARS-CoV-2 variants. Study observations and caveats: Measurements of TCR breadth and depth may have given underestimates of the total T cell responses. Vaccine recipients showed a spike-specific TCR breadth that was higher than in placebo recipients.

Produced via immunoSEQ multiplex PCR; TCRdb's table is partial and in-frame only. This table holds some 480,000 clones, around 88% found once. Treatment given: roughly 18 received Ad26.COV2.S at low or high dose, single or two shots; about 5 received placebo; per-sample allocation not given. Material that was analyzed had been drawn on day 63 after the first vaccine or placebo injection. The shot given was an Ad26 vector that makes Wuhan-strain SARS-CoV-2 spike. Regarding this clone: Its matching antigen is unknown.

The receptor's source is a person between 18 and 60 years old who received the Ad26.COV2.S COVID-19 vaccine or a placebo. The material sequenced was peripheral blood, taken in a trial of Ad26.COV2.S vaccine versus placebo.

In DNA, the CDR3 is TGTGCCAGCAGCTTAGAAGGACGCCGTTATGAAAAACTGTTTTTT. It codes for CASSLEGRRYEKLFF. This chain joins TRBV7-9 and TRBJ1-4; D unresolved. V dropped 1 base and J dropped 6 bases, with 12 bases sitting between them. The CDR3 consists of 15 residues. In germline, CDR1 is SEHNR, CDR2 FQNEAQ (reference sequence). The full variable domain, completed using reference TRBV7-9 and TRBJ1-4, is DTGVSQNPRHKITKRGQNVTFRCDPISEHNRLYWYRQTLGQGPEFLTYFQNEAQLEKSRLLSDRFSAERPKGSFSTLEIQRTEQGDSAMYLCASSLEGRRYEKLFFGSGTQLSVL.